This T cell receptor beta chain was sequenced in a study of blood T cell repertoires in COVID-19. The protocol was immunoSEQ multiplex PCR, while the TCRdb copy is restricted to in-frame clones and leaves out a portion. The sample holds 50,000 to 65,000 clones, approximately 90% seen once. This clone was picked up one time. CDR1 and CDR2 (germline): SGHDT, YYEEEE. Unmatched junction bases numbered 4, after V lost 1 base and J lost 2 bases. This CDR3 spans 16 amino acids. Input material: peripheral blood. The chain joins TRBV5-6 to TRBJ2-5, with TRBD2 matching over 11 bases. This clonotype was sampled from a man between 50 and 59 years old with acute or convalescent COVID-19. CDR3 in amino acids: CASSLTSGGQQETQYF. The CDR3 bases are TGTGCCAGCAGCTTGACTAGCGGGGGACAACAAGAGACCCAGTACTTC.